This T cell receptor beta chain came from a study of blood T cell repertoires in COVID-19. Participant ages covered about 18 to 100 years across 24 US areas. Donors were grouped by their self-reported clinical history. This clone was seen just once. Method: immunoSEQ multiplex PCR; TCRdb's copy keeps in-frame clones and lacks some. The sample includes fewer than 400,000 clones, under 90% of them seen just once. This TCR came from a man aged 25 to 45 who had recovered from COVID-19. Material for sequencing was PBMCs or T cells enriched from blood (not recorded which).

In DNA form, the CDR3 reads TGTGCCAGCTGGGACAGGGTTCGGACTGAAGCTTTCTTT. Amino acids: CASWDRVRTEAFF. The chain couples TRBV6-5 to TRBJ1-1; TRBD1 matches 9 bases. Germline CDR1 reads MNHEY; CDR2 reads SVGAGI. The trim removed 8 bases at V and 5 bases at J, leaving 6 bases unmatched. The CDR3 is 13 residues long.